Below, one TCR beta chain is given with its context. Its target is not known. Sequence at one end of the junction differs from germline and may be a read error. Gene names refer to mouse genes. The read halts 1 residue ahead of the CDR3 end, with the missing end drawn from the germline J gene. Data came from immunoSEQ multiplex PCR; TCRdb stores just in-frame clones and leaves some out. Among fewer than 3,500 clones listed, 55% were seen once. As for time point: mouse harvest day 7 after allogeneic transplant. Each mouse received 10^7 T-cell-depleted marrow cells plus 10^6 splenic CD5+ T cells by tail vein. Tissues came from B6→BALB/c major-mismatch GVHD mice at day 7 or 14. This entry comes from a study of tissue T cells after allogeneic stem cell transplantation. Study outcomes and limitations: Sampling depth was limited, and the cohort was small and clinically varied. Across patients, clones rarely overlapped, yet motif clusters were shared tissue-specifically.

The germline gives CDR1 MNHDT, CDR2 YYDKIL. CDR3 length: 16 residues. The source of this sequence is a female BALB/c mouse given C57BL/6 T cells with graft-versus-host disease after an allogeneic hematopoietic cell transplant. This chain links TRBV17 with TRBJ1-5; 7 positions match TRBD1. Material for sequencing was gut tissue. Partial CDR3 DNA: TGTGCTAGCAGCAGAGATCAGGGGGATAACAACCAGGCTCCGCTT. It codes for CASSRDQGDNNQAPL. From start to end, the CDR3 is CASSRDQGDNNQAPLF.